This TCR beta chain was recovered during a study of blood T cell repertoires in COVID-19. Study-level background: The cDNA or gDNA used as material had been derived from T cells, B-cell-depleted T cells, or PBMCs.

The CDR3 length is 13 residues. V shed 1 base and J 10 bases; nucleotides not matched to a gene: 5. In germline, CDR1 is MNHEY, CDR2 SMNVEV (reference sequence). A Seattle source enrolled patients during active infection and followed them longitudinally. TCRdb's table, derived via immunoSEQ multiplex PCR, lists solely in-frame clones and lacks some. The sample includes a few hundred thousand clones, 90% of them seen just once. Material: peripheral blood. The clonotype comes from a woman between 35 and 50 years old with COVID-19, enrolled during active disease. V usage is TRBV27 and J usage is TRBJ1-2, with 8 bases that match TRBD1. In DNA form, the CDR3 reads TGTGCCAGCAGTTTATGGCAGGGGGCACTCTACACCTTC. Protein sequence: CASSLWQGALYTF.